The 2 T cell receptor beta chains below come from one sample, sequenced in a study of T-cell memory formation after mild COVID-19. TCRdb re-called the 5' RACE reads with MiXCR, one entry per CDR3 protein. The sample holds roughly 550,000 distinct CDR3 sequences, roughly 20% seen once. Sequenced sample: PBMCs or a T cell subset sorted from them (not recorded which). The receptor source for this set is an adult woman who had mild COVID-19 (a few samples of this study predate the infection). Cell type and time point are not known.

This clonotype has only a few counts. The J gene is TRBJ2-2, the V gene TRBV29-1; D gene uncertain. The CDR3 contains 12 residues. Trimming pared 5 bases from V and 4 bases from J, leaving 8 bases between. Looked up from germline, CDR1 is SQVTM and CDR2 is ANQGSEA. The CDR3 region is CSVSTPTGELFF. The DNA of the CDR3 is TGCAGCGTTTCTACCCCCACCGGGGAGCTGTTTTTT.

The J gene is TRBJ1-1, the V gene TRBV5-1, with D perhaps matching TRBD1 (6 bases). Germline CDR1 SGHRS, CDR2 YFSETQ. This CDR3 spans 16 amino acids. Trimming took off 0 bases at V and 0 bases at J, with 12 bases between the two ends. The CDR3 DNA reads as TGCGCCAGCAGCTTGGGGGATCAGGGGTTGAACACTGAAGCTTTCTTT. It translates to CASSLGDQGLNTEAFF.